A single sample is the source of the 27 T cell receptor beta chains below, sequenced in a study of T cells after yellow fever vaccination. Via MiXCR, TCRdb re-called the 5' RACE reads, giving one row per CDR3 protein. The sample carries under 300,000 distinct CDR3 sequences, 6.9% recorded once. The material was CD4+ T cells sorted from PBMCs, obtained 15 days after the yellow fever booster vaccination. The source is a man younger than 40 who received the YFV17D yellow fever vaccine.

The chain joins TRBV7-2 to TRBJ2-7, with TRBD1 identical over 8 bases. Losses at the gene ends were 5 bases for V and 2 bases for J; bases not matched to a gene: 11. CDR3 length: 16 residues. The V gene's germline CDR1 is SGHTA and CDR2 FQGNSA. This chain's CDR3 is CASSRAGTGSTYEQYF. CDR3 in DNA: TGTGCCAGCAGCCGTGCGGGGACAGGATCAACCTACGAGCAGTACTTC.

This clonotype was seen many times. The V call is TRBV29-1, the J call TRBJ2-7; a possible D gene is TRBD1 (5 bases). Trimming stripped 6 bases from V and 2 bases from J, with 11 bases between. The CDR3 extends over 12 amino acids. The V gene's germline CDR1 is SQVTM and CDR2 ANQGSEA. In nucleotides, the CDR3 is TGCAGCGTCCGTGACAGCACCTACGAGCAGTACTTC. It specifies CSVRDSTYEQYF.

This clonotype was observed a few times. V gene TRBV7-2 combines with J gene TRBJ2-5; D remains unclear. Germline CDR1 SGHTA, CDR2 FQGNSA. The V end lost 7 bases, the J end lost 4 bases, and 10 bases lay between the germline ends. This CDR3 is 12 amino acids long. The CDR3 DNA reads as TGTGCCAGCATGTTTCAACGAGAGACCCAGTACTTC. This encodes CASMFQRETQYF.

This sequence joins TRBV5-4 and TRBJ2-5; a possible D gene is TRBD1 (6 bases). The CDR3 consists of 14 residues. Germline V gives CDR1 SGHNT, CDR2 YYREEE (reference sequence). Trimming took off 5 bases at V and 5 bases at J, with 16 bases between the two ends. The CDR3 DNA reads as TGTGCCAGCAGGGCTGGGGGCTCTTCGGAGACCCAGTACTTC. The encoded protein is CASRAGGSSETQYF. Using reference TRBV5-4 and TRBJ2-5 for the parts outside the CDR3, the full variable domain is ETGVTQSPTHLIKTRGQQVTLRCSSQSGHNTVSWYQQALGQGPQFIFQYYREEENGRGNFPPRFSGLQFPNYSSELNVNALELDDSALYLCASRAGGSSETQYFGPGTRLLVL.

This clonotype was found many times. This rearrangement joins TRBV18 to TRBJ1-5; D unresolved. The CDR3 covers 15 residues. Germline CDR1 reads KGHSH; CDR2 reads LQKENI. V was shortened by 3 bases and J by 1 base, with 10 bases between the two germline ends. The CDR3 nucleotides are TGTGCCAGCTCACCCGGAACCGGGAGCAATCAGCCCCAGCATTTT. Protein sequence: CASSPGTGSNQPQHF. The complete variable domain, with remaining parts taken from reference TRBV18 and TRBJ1-5, reads NAGVMQNPRHLVRRRGQEARLRCSPMKGHSHVYWYRQLPEEGLKFMVYLQKENIIDESGMPKERFSAEFPKEGPSILRIQQVVRGDSAAYFCASSPGTGSNQPQHFGDGTRLSIL.

The table lists this clonotype with many counts. The J gene is TRBJ2-1, the V gene TRBV20-1, with 11 bases aligning to TRBD2. Germline V gene sequence: CDR1 DFQATT, CDR2 SNEGSKA (reference sequence). This CDR3 region has 16 residues. The V gene end was trimmed by 1 base and the J gene end by 1 base; junction bases not matched to a gene: 3. The CDR3: CSARVASGRSYNEQFF. The CDR3 bases are TGCAGTGCTAGAGTTGCTAGCGGGAGGTCCTACAATGAGCAGTTCTTC.

Ten or more counts support this clonotype. The chain couples TRBV3-1 to TRBJ2-7; 10 nucleotides align to TRBD2. The V gene's germline CDR1 is LGHDT and CDR2 YNNKEL (reference sequence). The V segment lost 7 bases and the J segment 1 base; nucleotides outside the gene matches: 10. This CDR3 contains 16 residues. The CDR3 spells CASTPSRLAGSYEQYF. The CDR3 nucleotides read TGTGCCAGCACGCCCTCGAGACTAGCGGGTTCCTACGAGCAGTACTTC.

This clonotype was counted only a few times. The chain combines TRBV7-2 with TRBJ2-3; D perhaps matches TRBD1 (5 bases). The CDR3 consists of 16 residues. The V end was cut by 0 bases, the J end by 1 base, with 11 bases between. Germline CDR1 is SGHTA and CDR2 is FQGNSA. CDR3 amino acids: CASSLAQTRGTDTQYF. The CDR3 region has the DNA TGTGCCAGCAGCTTAGCACAGACCAGGGGCACAGATACGCAGTATTTT.

The genes are TRBV20-1 and TRBJ1-5; D gene uncertain. The V gene's germline CDR1 is DFQATT and CDR2 SNEGSKA (reference sequence). There are 14 residues in the CDR3. Trimming took off 4 bases at V and 0 bases at J, with 10 bases between the two ends. The CDR3 sequence: CSAIGSGSNQPQHF. The CDR3 DNA is TGCAGTGCTATCGGCTCTGGTAGCAATCAGCCCCAGCATTTT.

This clonotype was seen ten or more times. The chain uses TRBV12-3 or TRBV12-4 and TRBJ2-5; TRBD1 might be the D (5 bases). The CDR3 loop spans 13 amino acids. Trimming shortened V by 6 bases and J by 5 bases, and 13 bases separated the two germline ends. CDR3 DNA sequence: TGTGCCAGCAGCCCAGGGTTTTGGGAGACCCAGTACTTC. This encodes CASSPGFWETQYF.

This clonotype was detected a few times. V usage is TRBV27 and J usage is TRBJ2-7; D not resolved. Germline lookup yields CDR1 MNHEY and CDR2 SMNVEV (reference sequence). The CDR3 is 15 residues long. Trimming took 5 bases from V and 0 from J, leaving 14 bases between them. The CDR3 region has the DNA TGTGCCAGCAGTAGCTTGGGTGTTGGCTCCTACGAGCAGTACTTC. This codes for CASSSLGVGSYEQYF.

This clonotype was picked up a small number of times. J is TRBJ2-4 and V is TRBV18; D is ambiguous. Germline lookup yields CDR1 KGHSH and CDR2 LQKENI. Trimming took 3 bases from V and 10 from J, leaving 10 bases between them. CDR3 length: 12 residues. The CDR3 DNA sequence: TGTGCCAGCTCACCCGTGGACGGGATTCAGTACTTC. It codes for CASSPVDGIQYF.

This clonotype came up a few times. The chain recombines TRBV18 with TRBJ2-5; the D is unclear. This CDR3 comprises 15 residues. From germline, CDR1 is KGHSH and CDR2 LQKENI. Trimming took 4 bases from V and 2 from J, leaving 14 bases between them. Here the CDR3 reads CASSRPDGLQETQYF. The CDR3 DNA is TGTGCCAGCTCACGACCCGACGGATTACAAGAGACCCAGTACTTC.

The chain links TRBV4-1 to TRBJ1-5, with 7 positions matching TRBD1. This CDR3 is built from 12 residues. The trim removed 3 bases at V and 9 bases at J, leaving 2 bases unmatched. Germline V CDR1 and CDR2: MGHRA, YSYEKL. The CDR3: CASSQNRGPQHF. CDR3 DNA: TGCGCCAGCAGCCAGAACAGGGGGCCCCAGCATTTT.

The chain recombines TRBV19 with TRBJ1-3; 7 bases match TRBD1. This CDR3 is 19 amino acids long. V shed 7 bases and J 0 bases; nucleotides not matched to a gene: 18. Germline V gene lookup returns CDR1 LNHDA and CDR2 SQIVND (reference sequence). The DNA for the CDR3 is TGTGCCAGTACCCTTTACTCGAGTTGGGGACAGAGCTCTGGAAACACCATATATTTT. Translating gives CASTLYSSWGQSSGNTIYF.

V and J are TRBV20-1 and TRBJ2-7; no firm D call. Germline V gene lookup returns CDR1 DFQATT and CDR2 SNEGSKA (reference sequence). The CDR3 runs 11 residues. The V and J ends lost 3 bases and 4 bases respectively, with 7 bases between them. CDR3 amino acids: CSASREYEQYF. The CDR3 bases are TGCAGTGCTAGTAGAGAATACGAGCAGTACTTC.

This clonotype showed up just a few times. The chain recombines TRBV12-5 with TRBJ2-1, with 7 bases identical to TRBD2. The CDR3 is 12 amino acids. The germline V gene has CDR1 LGHNT and CDR2 FRNRAP. The junction had 1 base not matched to a gene; V was cut back by 2 bases and J by 9 bases. The DNA of the CDR3 is TGTGCTAGTGGTTTGCCGGGAGGTGAGCAGTTCTTC. Its translation is CASGLPGGEQFF.

This clonotype was recorded a few times. This chain joins TRBV20-1 and TRBJ1-2, with a weak D call TRBD1 (6 bases). With 2 bases removed from V and 4 bases from J, the gap between germline ends came to 14 bases. This CDR3 has 14 amino acids. Germline loops: CDR1 DFQATT, CDR2 SNEGSKA (reference sequence). CDR3 region: CSARRQDRPYGYTF. The CDR3 DNA reads TGCAGTGCTAGACGACAGGACAGACCCTATGGCTACACCTTC.

This clonotype was seen more than once but under ten times. CDR3 DNA sequence: TGTGCCAGTAGCCGGACAGGCACTAACTATGGCTACACCTTC. As protein: CASSRTGTNYGYTF. This chain connects TRBV19 to TRBJ1-2; 7 nucleotides match TRBD1. V shed 6 bases and J 0 bases; nucleotides not matched to a gene: 4. The CDR3 totals 14 residues. Germline V lookup: CDR1 LNHDA, CDR2 SQIVND (reference sequence).

This rearrangement joins TRBV6-5 to TRBJ1-6; no firm D call. This CDR3 comprises 16 residues. From germline, CDR1 is MNHEY and CDR2 SVGAGI. Trimming removed 2 bases at V and 8 bases at J, with 16 bases between. This CDR3 is CASSYGLGRADSPLHF. CDR3 sequence (DNA): TGTGCCAGCAGTTACGGTTTAGGGAGGGCTGATTCACCCCTCCACTTT.

The rearrangement links TRBV20-1 to TRBJ2-7, with a possible D match to TRBD2 (5 bases). Trimming stripped 6 bases from V and 3 bases from J, with 15 bases between. Germline V gene data show CDR1 as DFQATT and CDR2 as SNEGSKA (reference sequence). The CDR3 is 13 amino acids. CDR3 sequence (DNA): TGCAGTGCCGCTAGCATTGGTCTCTACGAGCAGTACTTC. It specifies CSAASIGLYEQYF.

Turning to this clonotype: Relative to the germline gene, one junction end is altered; a read error may explain this. The chain couples TRBV19 to TRBJ2-2; D may be TRBD1 (6 bases). This CDR3 is 16 amino acids long. From germline, CDR1 is LNHDA and CDR2 SQIVND (reference sequence). The CDR3 here is CASSFPGTLNTGELFF. The CDR3 region has the DNA TGTGCTAGTAGTTTCCCCGGGACACTAAACACCGGGGAGCTGTTTTTT.

This clonotype was picked up a small number of times. The chain employs TRBV29-1 and TRBJ2-1; TRBD2 might be the D (5 bases). CDR3 length: 15 amino acids. Trimming took off 7 bases at V and 0 bases at J, with 16 bases between the two ends. Germline V gene data show CDR1 as SQVTM and CDR2 as ANQGSEA. DNA of the CDR3: TGCAGCGGCTTGGCCGGGGTCCGCTCCTACAATGAGCAGTTCTTC. It is translated as CSGLAGVRSYNEQFF.

The V and J genes are TRBV12-3 or TRBV12-4 and TRBJ2-5, with TRBD1 identical over 8 bases. The CDR3 is made up of 13 amino acids. J was trimmed by 3 bases and V by 4 bases; bases with no gene match: 1. The CDR3 bases are TGTGCCAGCAGTTCAGGGGGCGAAGAGACCCAGTACTTC. It codes for CASSSGGEETQYF.

A few counts support this clonotype. The chain is built from TRBV12-3 or TRBV12-4 and TRBJ1-5; 8 nucleotides match TRBD1. Losses at the gene ends were 5 bases for V and 6 bases for J; bases not matched to a gene: 9. The CDR3 covers 15 residues. The CDR3 DNA is TGTGCCAGCAGTACCTCCCAGGGGGCGGTTCAGCCCCAGCATTTT. Its protein is CASSTSQGAVQPQHF.

The DNA for the CDR3 is TGTGCCAGCAGCTCCGACAGGGGAGCCGGGGAGCTGTTTTTT. Encoded protein: CASSSDRGAGELFF. This chain uses TRBV7-9 with TRBJ2-2; 8 bases line up with TRBD1. Trimming removed 4 bases from V and 6 bases from J; junction bases left unmatched: 4. CDR1 and CDR2 (germline): SEHNR, FQNEAQ (reference sequence). This CDR3 has 14 residues.

This sequence joins TRBV4-2 and TRBJ2-5, with D possibly matching TRBD2 (5 bases). Trimming pared 1 base from V and 1 base from J, leaving 7 bases between. Germline V lookup: CDR1 LGHNA, CDR2 YNFKEQ. This CDR3 comprises 14 residues. The CDR3 loop reads CASSQAGIQETQYF. DNA of the CDR3: TGTGCCAGCAGCCAAGCCGGGATCCAAGAGACCCAGTACTTC.